The source of this T cell receptor (beta chain) is a study of T cell repertoires in cytomegalovirus infection. Study summary: CMV infection together with matching HLA type was indicated by public TCR beta signatures. Findings of the study overall: The cumulative frequency of public TCR beta families distinguished individuals who carried CMV together with the relevant HLA. Across the ex vivo response, the dominant clonotypes were HLA-C-restricted CMV-specific TCR beta clonotypes.

TCRdb redid the calling of the reads with MiXCR, one entry per CDR3 protein. The sample records nearly 650,000 distinct CDR3 sequences, approximately 24% being singletons. Trimming took off 3 bases at V and 3 bases at J, with 12 bases between the two ends. Germline CDR1 is SEHNR and CDR2 is FQNEAQ (reference sequence). The CDR3 has 14 residues. Regarding this clonotype: Its target is unknown.

The TCR was taken from a human donor in good health (CMV status not recorded). Some clones in this sample may be carry-over from other donors' samples. Sequencing was carried out using CD8+ T cells from PBMCs. The rearrangement joins TRBV7-9 to TRBJ2-7; no definite D call. CDR3 coding DNA: TGTGCCAGCAGCTTTTGGCAGACTGGCTACGAGCAGTACTTC. This gives the protein CASSFWQTGYEQYF.